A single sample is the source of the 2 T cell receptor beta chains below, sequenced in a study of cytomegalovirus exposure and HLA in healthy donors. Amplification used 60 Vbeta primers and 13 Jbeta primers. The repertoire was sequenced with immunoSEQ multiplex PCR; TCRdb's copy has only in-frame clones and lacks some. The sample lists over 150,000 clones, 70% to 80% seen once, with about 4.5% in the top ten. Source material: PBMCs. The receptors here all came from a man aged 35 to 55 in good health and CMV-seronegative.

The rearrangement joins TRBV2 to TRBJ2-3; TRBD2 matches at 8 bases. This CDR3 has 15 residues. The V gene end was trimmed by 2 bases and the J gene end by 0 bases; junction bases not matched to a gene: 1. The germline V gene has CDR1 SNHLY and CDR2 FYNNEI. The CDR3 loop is CASSETSGSTDTQYF. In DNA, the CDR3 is TGTGCCAGCAGTGAAACTAGCGGTAGCACAGATACGCAGTATTTT.

CDR3 DNA sequence: TGTGCCACCAGCAGAGATGGGCTCGGGACAGGGGACGAGCAGTACTTC. As protein: CATSRDGLGTGDEQYF. The genes are TRBV15 and TRBJ2-7; 10 bases line up with TRBD1. This CDR3 region has 16 residues. CDR1 and CDR2 from the germline V gene are LNHNV and YYDKDF (reference sequence). Losses at the gene ends were 0 bases for V and 5 bases for J; bases not matched to a gene: 7.